Below are 26 T cell receptor beta chains sequenced from a single sample in a study of cytomegalovirus exposure and HLA in healthy donors. PCR involved 60 Vbeta and 13 Jbeta primers. The data were produced by immunoSEQ multiplex PCR, yet TCRdb's version contains in-frame clones alone and is incomplete. The top ten clones hold approximately 4% of a sample with 150,000 to 250,000 clones, 79% of them seen once. The sequenced sample was PBMCs. These receptors all come from a woman aged 25 to 39 in good health and CMV-seropositive.

This clone was counted only a few times. The V gene is TRBV2, the J gene TRBJ2-7; TRBD2 is a possible D gene (6 bases). Per the germline V gene, CDR1 is SNHLY and CDR2 is FYNNEI. V lost 7 bases and J lost 2, with 9 bases in between. CDR3 length: 12 residues. This chain's CDR3 is CASTRGTYEQYF. Here the CDR3 DNA reads TGTGCCAGCACTCGCGGGACCTACGAGCAGTACTTC.

V and J are TRBV15 and TRBJ1-4; TRBD1 aligns across 9 bases. The J segment lost 7 bases and the V segment lost 3 bases, leaving 6 bases of the junction unmatched. Germline V gene sequence: CDR1 LNHNV, CDR2 YYDKDF (reference sequence). The CDR3 runs 15 residues. CDR3: CATSSPQGAGEKLFF. Here the CDR3 DNA reads TGTGCCACCAGCAGTCCACAGGGGGCTGGTGAAAAACTGTTTTTT.

The chain combines TRBV20-1 with TRBJ2-5, with D possibly matching TRBD2 (5 bases). Germline V gene sequence: CDR1 DFQATT, CDR2 SNEGSKA (reference sequence). Trimming pared 5 bases from V and 9 bases from J, leaving 13 bases between. This CDR3 is 11 amino acids long. As DNA, the CDR3 is TGCAGTGCTGACTATCGCATGGCCCAGTACTTC. Translating it yields CSADYRMAQYF.

The chain couples TRBV4-1 to TRBJ2-5; D is ambiguous. CDR1 and CDR2 from the germline V gene are MGHRA and YSYEKL. The germline V and J ends were trimmed by 4 bases and 1 base, with 7 bases remaining between them. CDR3 length: 13 amino acids. CDR3 protein: CASSRPGQETQYF. The DNA for the CDR3 is TGCGCCAGCAGCCGCCCGGGCCAAGAGACCCAGTACTTC.

CDR3 sequence (DNA): TGTGCCAGCAGCTTGTTTGGGACTAGCGGGACCTACGAGCAGTACTTC. Translating it yields CASSLFGTSGTYEQYF. J is TRBJ2-7 and V is TRBV5-6; TRBD2 agrees at 13 bases. Per the germline V gene, CDR1 is SGHDT and CDR2 is YYEEEE. Unmatched junction bases numbered 3, after V lost 1 base and J lost 2 bases. The CDR3 runs to 16 residues.

The chain employs TRBV5-1 and TRBJ1-6; no reliable D call. The CDR3 runs to 16 residues. CDR1 is SGHRS and CDR2 is YFSETQ in the germline V gene. V lost 0 bases and J lost 0, with 7 bases in between. CDR3 sequence: CASSLVGSSYNSPLHF. The CDR3 region has the DNA TGCGCCAGCAGCTTGGTTGGGAGCTCCTATAATTCACCCCTCCACTTT.

The chain is built from TRBV4-1 and TRBJ2-7, with 9 bases identical to TRBD2. Germline CDR1 reads MGHRA; CDR2 reads YSYEKL. The CDR3 runs 17 residues. After removal of 1 base from V and 1 base from J, the junction contained 8 bases not matched to a gene. CDR3 DNA sequence: TGCGCCAGCAGCCAAGGTCCACTAGCGGGTGCGTCCTACGAGCAGTACTTC. Translated: CASSQGPLAGASYEQYF.

The V and J genes are TRBV6-5 and TRBJ1-1, with TRBD1 matching over 7 bases. The junction had 1 base not matched to a gene; V was cut back by 0 bases and J by 3 bases. Germline CDR1 is MNHEY and CDR2 is SVGAGI. The CDR3 spans 14 residues. The CDR3 coding sequence is TGTGCCAGCAGTTACTCGACAGGGTACACTGAAGCTTTCTTT. It is translated as CASSYSTGYTEAFF.

The chain uses TRBV29-1 and TRBJ1-1; possible D gene TRBD1, 6 bases. This CDR3 region has 12 residues. The germline gives CDR1 SQVTM, CDR2 ANQGSEA. Trimming took 6 bases from V and 1 from J, leaving 9 bases between them. CDR3 in DNA: TGCAGCGTCGGGACAAAGAACACTGAAGCTTTCTTT. Its translation is CSVGTKNTEAFF.

The rearrangement links TRBV7-9 to TRBJ1-1; D is ambiguous. Germline CDR1 and CDR2: SEHNR and FQNEAQ (reference sequence). CDR3 length equals 11 residues. Trimming shortened V by 2 bases and J by 11 bases, and 9 bases separated the two germline ends. This chain's CDR3 is CASSLIGQAFF. Here the CDR3 DNA reads TGTGCCAGCAGCTTAATTGGTCAGGCTTTCTTT.

The chain has TRBV7-9 and TRBJ1-1, with D possibly matching TRBD1 (5 bases). The CDR3 extends over 15 amino acids. Trimming pared 3 bases from V and 0 bases from J, leaving 11 bases between. Germline-derived CDR1 and CDR2 are SEHNR and FQNEAQ (reference sequence). The DNA of the CDR3 is TGTGCCAGCAGCTTTCAGTCGGGGGTGAACACTGAAGCTTTCTTT. Translation: CASSFQSGVNTEAFF.

The chain employs TRBV7-9 and TRBJ2-3, with 7 bases identical to TRBD2. The germline gives CDR1 SEHNR, CDR2 FQNEAQ (reference sequence). J gave up 2 bases and V 2 bases, and 4 bases lay outside the gene matches. The CDR3 is 15 amino acids. The CDR3 here is CASSLRLATTDTQYF. The CDR3 DNA follows: TGTGCCAGCAGCTTACGACTAGCAACCACAGATACGCAGTATTTT.

This sequence joins TRBV27 and TRBJ2-1; TRBD1 matches 7 bases. V was pared by 2 bases and J by 1 base, with 2 bases of the junction left unmatched. The CDR3 is made up of 15 amino acids. The germline V gene has CDR1 MNHEY and CDR2 SMNVEV (reference sequence). Here the CDR3 reads CASSLTGASYNEQFF. In DNA, the CDR3 is TGTGCCAGCAGTTTAACAGGGGCTTCCTACAATGAGCAGTTCTTC.

This clone occurred many times. J is TRBJ2-1 and V is TRBV6-1, with 9 bases identical to TRBD2. J gave up 4 bases and V 0 bases, and 1 base lay outside the gene matches. Germline V gene data show CDR1 as MNHNS and CDR2 as SASEGT. The CDR3 sequence is 15 residues long. CDR3 sequence (DNA): TGTGCCAGCAGTGAAGCAGCGGGAGGTTACAATGAGCAGTTCTTC. Amino acid sequence: CASSEAAGGYNEQFF.

J is TRBJ2-5 and V is TRBV5-4; a weak D match, TRBD1 (6 bases). The V and J ends lost 7 bases and 2 bases respectively, with 18 bases between them. Germline values: CDR1 SGHNT, CDR2 YYREEE (reference sequence). CDR3 length equals 15 residues. CDR3 nucleotides: TGTGCCAGCGGAAATACAGGGTCGCCTCAAGAGACCCAGTACTTC. Amino acid sequence: CASGNTGSPQETQYF.

V is TRBV10-3 and J is TRBJ2-3; maybe TRBD1 (7 bases). The germline V gene encodes CDR1 ENHRY and CDR2 SYGVKD. There are 14 residues in the CDR3. The V and J ends lost 6 bases and 4 bases respectively, with 14 bases between them. The CDR3 DNA is TGTGCCATCAGGGCGGGGCAGGGGGCAGATACGCAGTATTTT. It specifies CAIRAGQGADTQYF.

This chain links TRBV6-1 with TRBJ1-1; D is ambiguous. Trimming shortened V by 0 bases and J by 1 base, and 3 bases separated the two germline ends. CDR1 is MNHNS and CDR2 is SASEGT in the germline V gene. The CDR3 length is 13 residues. The CDR3 DNA reads as TGTGCCAGCAGTGAAGCCAGGAACACTGAAGCTTTCTTT. Amino acids: CASSEARNTEAFF.

The chain employs TRBV5-4 and TRBJ2-7; 10 bases agree with TRBD1. Trimming at V came to 7 bases and at J to 4 bases, leaving 8 bases not matched to a gene. Germline CDR1 reads SGHNT; CDR2 reads YYREEE (reference sequence). The CDR3 loop spans 14 amino acids. CDR3 amino acids: CASQSPDRGYEQYF. In nucleotides, the CDR3 is TGTGCCAGCCAAAGTCCGGACAGGGGGTACGAGCAGTACTTC.

The genes are TRBV29-1 and TRBJ2-3, with D possibly being TRBD1 (5 bases). Germline lookup yields CDR1 SQVTM and CDR2 ANQGSEA. The CDR3 has 15 amino acids. The V and J ends lost 1 base and 2 bases respectively, with 13 bases between them. CDR3 DNA sequence: TGCAGCGTTGAAGGGACACTGAAGTACACAGATACGCAGTATTTT. It is translated as CSVEGTLKYTDTQYF.

The chain is built from TRBV4-2 and TRBJ2-5; D perhaps matches TRBD2 (6 bases). V lost 4 bases and J lost 2, with 8 bases in between. This CDR3 spans 13 amino acids. Germline V gene data show CDR1 as LGHNA and CDR2 as YNFKEQ. CDR3 DNA sequence: TGTGCCAGCAGCCGGGGGGAGCAAGAGACCCAGTACTTC. Translated, it gives CASSRGEQETQYF.

This chain connects TRBV10-3 to TRBJ2-3; 7 bases map to TRBD2. Germline V gives CDR1 ENHRY, CDR2 SYGVKD. There are 15 residues in the CDR3. V was clipped by 4 bases and J by 1 base; unmatched bases: 5. CDR3 nucleotide sequence: TGTGCCATCAGTGTAGGGCTAGCGGGCACAGATACGCAGTATTTT. It specifies CAISVGLAGTDTQYF.

The chain uses TRBV18 and TRBJ1-3; 7 nucleotides align to TRBD1. Germline V gene data show CDR1 as KGHSH and CDR2 as LQKENI. The ends lost 2 bases at V and 3 bases at J; junction bases unmatched: 7. The CDR3 covers 16 residues. This CDR3 reads CASSPSRGQGGNTIYF. The CDR3 DNA follows: TGTGCCAGCTCACCATCGAGGGGGCAGGGTGGAAACACCATATATTTT.

There are a few counts of this clone. V gene TRBV9 combines with J gene TRBJ2-3; a possible D gene is TRBD2 (6 bases). Germline V CDR1 and CDR2: SGDLS, YYNGEE. The CDR3 covers 14 residues. The germline V and J ends were trimmed by 6 bases and 0 bases, with 11 bases remaining between them. The CDR3 DNA reads TGTGCCAGCAAACCGGGACTGAGCACAGATACGCAGTATTTT. Its translation: CASKPGLSTDTQYF.

The chain combines TRBV4-3 with TRBJ1-6; D ambiguous. This CDR3 has 15 amino acids. The V end lost 0 bases, the J end lost 7 bases, and 10 bases lay between the germline ends. Germline V lookup: CDR1 LGHNA, CDR2 YSLEER. The DNA of the CDR3 is TGCGCCAGCAGCCAAGATGAGCCACGGAATTCACCCCTCCACTTT. Translated: CASSQDEPRNSPLHF.

The chain joins TRBV13 to TRBJ1-2; tentative D call: TRBD1 (6 bases). The V gene's germline CDR1 is PRHDT and CDR2 FYEKMQ (reference sequence). V was shortened by 1 base and J by 6 bases, with 15 bases between the two germline ends. The CDR3 has 15 residues. CDR3: CASSLVNRQEDGYTF. DNA of the CDR3: TGTGCCAGCAGCTTAGTTAATCGACAGGAAGATGGCTACACCTTC.

This chain joins TRBV15 and TRBJ1-5; possible D gene TRBD1, 6 bases. This CDR3 has 18 residues. Germline V CDR1 and CDR2: LNHNV, YYDKDF (reference sequence). The V end lost 0 bases, the J end lost 5 bases, and 20 bases lay between the germline ends. The CDR3 loop reads CATSRDRVTGRWDQPQHF. CDR3 sequence (DNA): TGTGCCACCAGCAGAGATAGAGTAACAGGGCGCTGGGATCAGCCCCAGCATTTT.